Below are 17 T cell receptor beta chains sequenced from a single sample in a study of post-analysis software for immune sequencing data. Overall study findings and caveats: Compared with controls, patients had more of five or six TRBV segments, including TRBV5-6, TRBV5-1 and TRBV20-1.

The antigens of these receptors remain unknown. The TCR beta cDNA libraries carried unique molecular identifiers. MiXCR was run by TCRdb on the PCR reads, yielding one entry per CDR3 protein. The table records around 500,000 distinct CDR3 sequences, around a third of them present only once. The material sequenced was blood. The receptors shown here come from a girl aged 2-17 years with multiple sclerosis.

The chain recombines TRBV7-9 with TRBJ1-2; TRBD1 might be the D (6 bases). V dropped 4 bases and J dropped 8 bases, with 14 bases sitting between them. CDR3 length: 13 residues. Germline loops: CDR1 SEHNR, CDR2 FQNEAQ (reference sequence). Here the CDR3 reads CASSSDRREGYTF. CDR3 nucleotides: TGTGCCAGCAGCTCCGACAGGCGCGAAGGCTACACCTTC.

The chain employs TRBV5-1 and TRBJ1-5; D is uncertain. This CDR3 comprises 14 residues. Trimming stripped 0 bases from V and 7 bases from J, with 11 bases between. CDR1 SGHRS and CDR2 YFSETQ come from the germline V gene. CDR3 sequence: CASSLDRGIQPQHF. The CDR3 DNA reads TGCGCCAGCAGCTTGGATCGGGGTATCCAGCCCCAGCATTTT. The whole variable domain, filled in from reference TRBV5-1 and TRBJ1-5, reads KAGVTQTPRYLIKTRGQQVTLSCSPISGHRSVSWYQQTPGQGLQFLFEYFSETQRNKGNFPGRFSGRQFSNSRSEMNVSTLELGDSALYLCASSLDRGIQPQHFGDGTRLSIL.

This clonotype appeared many times. V gene TRBV4-1 combines with J gene TRBJ2-3; a weak D match, TRBD2 (7 bases). This CDR3 comprises 15 residues. V dropped 3 bases and J dropped 3 bases, with 13 bases sitting between them. Germline V gene sequence: CDR1 MGHRA, CDR2 YSYEKL. The CDR3 loop is CASSQRGGGTDTQYF. The DNA of the CDR3 is TGCGCCAGCAGCCAGAGGGGGGGTGGTACAGATACGCAGTATTTT.

The gene calls are TRBV5-1 and TRBJ2-1; a possible D gene is TRBD2 (6 bases). V shed 4 bases and J shed 1 base, with 18 bases lying between them. Germline V gene data show CDR1 as SGHRS and CDR2 as YFSETQ. There are 17 residues in the CDR3. CDR3 loop: CASSKALGGTSYNEQFF. The CDR3 bases are TGCGCCAGCAGCAAAGCCTTGGGGGGTACGTCCTACAATGAGCAGTTCTTC.

J is TRBJ2-7 and V is TRBV28; D is undetermined. The CDR3 is 13 amino acids. Germline assignment: CDR1 MDHEN and CDR2 SYDVKM. V dropped 8 bases and J dropped 5 bases, with 16 bases sitting between them. As DNA, the CDR3 is TGTGCCAGCCTAACATTGGGGTACCACGAGCAGTACGTC. Protein: CASLTLGYHEQYV.

The rearrangement links TRBV5-1 to TRBJ2-3, with TRBD2 matching over 8 bases. Germline V gives CDR1 SGHRS, CDR2 YFSETQ. CDR3 size: 16 residues. V shed 4 bases and J 6 bases; nucleotides not matched to a gene: 13. CDR3 in DNA: TGCGCCAGCAGCACCTCCCGACGGGGACTAGGTGATACGCAGTATTTT. This translates into CASSTSRRGLGDTQYF.

This sequence joins TRBV3-1 and TRBJ2-3, with no clear D. The germline V and J ends were trimmed by 0 bases and 6 bases, with 7 bases remaining between them. CDR1 and CDR2 from the germline V gene are LGHDT and YNNKEL (reference sequence). The length of the CDR3 is 13 residues. The CDR3 spells CASSQDVRDTQYF. The CDR3 DNA reads as TGTGCCAGCAGCCAAGATGTCAGGGATACGCAGTATTTT.

V usage is TRBV12-3 or TRBV12-4 and J usage is TRBJ1-6, with 8 bases identical to TRBD1. The CDR3 contains 16 residues. The CDR3 nucleotides are TGTACCACCCGAATGGTAGGACAGGGCGGCAATTCACCCCTCCACTTT. As protein: CTTRMVGQGGNSPLHF.

This clonotype came up a few times. The chain couples TRBV9 to TRBJ1-1; D gene ambiguous. V was cut by 2 bases and J by 3 bases, with 14 bases left in between. Germline CDR1 and CDR2: SGDLS and YYNGEE. This CDR3 is built from 15 residues. The CDR3 loop reads CASSVWGGGDTEAFF. The CDR3 DNA reads TGTGCCAGCAGCGTTTGGGGAGGTGGGGACACTGAAGCTTTCTTT.

The CDR3 loop is CASSPNPRVNEQYF. As DNA, the CDR3 is TGTGCCAGCAGTCCTAACCCCAGGGTTAACGAGCAGTACTTC. J is TRBJ2-5 and V is TRBV12-3 or TRBV12-4; D might be TRBD1 (5 bases). The J call may be wrong; the DNA end is better matched by TRBJ2-7. This CDR3 spans 14 amino acids.

This chain connects TRBV5-1 to TRBJ2-5; TRBD2 matches at 11 bases. This CDR3 comprises 16 residues. Per the germline V gene, CDR1 is SGHRS and CDR2 is YFSETQ. V was clipped by 1 base and J by 1 base; unmatched bases: 3. CDR3 sequence: CASSLTSGGSQETQYF. The CDR3 bases are TGCGCCAGCAGCTTGACTAGCGGGGGTTCCCAAGAGACCCAGTACTTC. The variable domain in full, with the rest retrieved from reference TRBV5-1 and TRBJ2-5, is KAGVTQTPRYLIKTRGQQVTLSCSPISGHRSVSWYQQTPGQGLQFLFEYFSETQRNKGNFPGRFSGRQFSNSRSEMNVSTLELGDSALYLCASSLTSGGSQETQYFGPGTRLLVL.

This clonotype showed up many times. The J gene is TRBJ2-1, the V gene TRBV6-5; tentatively, D is TRBD1 (5 bases). CDR3 length: 14 residues. Germline V gene data show CDR1 as MNHEY and CDR2 as SVGAGI. Trimming removed 2 bases at V and 9 bases at J, with 14 bases between. CDR3 DNA: TGTGCCAGCAGTTACATCCCCGCAAGGGGTGAGCAGTTCTTC. Translation: CASSYIPARGEQFF.

The rearrangement uses TRBV5-1 and TRBJ1-1; TRBD1 might be the D (6 bases). Between the trimmed V and J ends, which lost 2 bases and 3 bases, there was a span of 14 bases. The CDR3 has 15 amino acids. CDR1 and CDR2 (germline): SGHRS, YFSETQ. CDR3 sequence: CASSLQQGWDTEAFF. The DNA for the CDR3 is TGCGCCAGCAGCTTACAACAGGGTTGGGACACTGAAGCTTTCTTT.

This clonotype was counted ten times or more. This chain links TRBV5-5 with TRBJ2-1; TRBD1 matches 7 bases. This CDR3 contains 19 residues. Per germline, CDR1 SGHKS and CDR2 YYEKEE (reference sequence). J was trimmed by 7 bases and V by 4 bases; bases with no gene match: 23. This CDR3 is CASSLGAGGYPFGSNEQFF. The CDR3, as DNA: TGTGCCAGCAGCCTGGGTGCAGGGGGTTATCCTTTCGGGTCTAATGAGCAGTTCTTC.

This chain connects TRBV5-6 to TRBJ1-1, with 8 bases lining up with TRBD1. CDR1 and CDR2 (germline): SGHDT, YYEEEE. This CDR3 region has 14 residues. V lost 4 bases, J lost 6 bases, and 8 bases stayed unmatched. The chain's CDR3 is CASSPGQGRPEAFF. As DNA, the CDR3 is TGTGCCAGCAGCCCCGGACAGGGAAGGCCTGAAGCTTTCTTT.

The chain couples TRBV29-1 to TRBJ2-2, with unresolved D. CDR1 and CDR2 from the germline V gene are SQVTM and ANQGSEA. V lost 1 base and J lost 2, with 11 bases in between. The CDR3 has 15 residues. CDR3 coding DNA: TGCAGCGTTGAAGCCGGGTCCCGAAACACCGGGGAGCTGTTTTTT. Translated, it gives CSVEAGSRNTGELFF.

This sequence joins TRBV4-1 and TRBJ1-4; weak D call: TRBD1 (6 bases). Trimming took 3 bases from V and 8 from J, leaving 22 bases between them. The CDR3 is 17 residues long. Germline loops: CDR1 MGHRA, CDR2 YSYEKL. The CDR3 loop is CASSHSLRDNLPEKLFF. The CDR3, as DNA: TGCGCCAGCAGCCACAGCCTCAGGGACAACCTTCCGGAAAAACTGTTTTTT.